The table lists the clone carrying this T cell receptor beta chain with many counts. Its target is unknown. The sample belongs to a study of T cells in Graves' hyperthyroidism and ophthalmopathy. Study-level results: Separating ophthalmopathy from stable hyperthyroidism was achieved by a 13 V-J model.

TCR beta CDR3 region amplification was performed from RNA transcripts. First-round RT-PCR targeting the TCR CDR3 was performed with the HTBI primer set. TCRdb used MiXCR to reprocess the multiplex PCR reads, holding one entry per CDR3 protein. In the table there are over 450,000 distinct CDR3 sequences, more than 15% of which are singletons. Diagnostic decisions used clinical symptoms, serum thyroxine and TRAb, thyroid ultrasound and orbital computed tomography. CDR3 size: 15 residues. The ends lost 6 bases at V and 7 bases at J; junction bases unmatched: 12. Germline V CDR1 and CDR2: SNHLY, FYNNEI. Input material: blood. This clonotype was sampled from a young woman with Graves' ophthalmopathy. The chain employs TRBV2 and TRBJ2-1, with 7 bases aligning to TRBD1. The CDR3 is CASRPDRAVTNEQFF. DNA for the CDR3: TGTGCCAGCAGGCCAGACAGGGCGGTCACAAATGAGCAGTTCTTC. Looking up the rest from reference TRBV2 and TRBJ2-1 gives the full variable domain: EPEVTQTPSHQVTQMGQEVILRCVPISNHLYFYWYRQILGQKVEFLVSFYNNEISEKSEIFDDQFSVERPDGSNFTLKIRSTKLEDSAMYFCASRPDRAVTNEQFFGPGTRLTVL.